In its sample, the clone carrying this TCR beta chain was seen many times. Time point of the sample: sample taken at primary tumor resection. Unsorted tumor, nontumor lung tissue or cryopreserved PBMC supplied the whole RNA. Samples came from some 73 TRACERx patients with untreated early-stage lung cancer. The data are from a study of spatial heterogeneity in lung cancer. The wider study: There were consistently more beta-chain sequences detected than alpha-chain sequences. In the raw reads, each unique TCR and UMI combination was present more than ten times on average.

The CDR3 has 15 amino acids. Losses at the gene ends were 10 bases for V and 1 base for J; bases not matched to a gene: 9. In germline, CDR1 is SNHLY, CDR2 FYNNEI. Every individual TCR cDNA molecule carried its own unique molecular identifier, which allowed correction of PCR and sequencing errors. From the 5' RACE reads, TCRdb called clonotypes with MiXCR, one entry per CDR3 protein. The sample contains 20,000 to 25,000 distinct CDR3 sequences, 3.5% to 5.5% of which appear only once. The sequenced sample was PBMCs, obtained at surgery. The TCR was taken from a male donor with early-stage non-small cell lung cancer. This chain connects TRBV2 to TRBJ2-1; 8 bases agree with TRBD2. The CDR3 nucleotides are TGTGCCACCTTGTCGGGGGGGCGATCCTACAATGAGCAGTTCTTC. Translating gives CATLSGGRSYNEQFF.